This T cell receptor (beta chain) was profiled in a study of OX40 agonist ivuxolimab in advanced cancers. Context from the whole study: Ivuxolimab, which targeted the costimulatory receptor OX40 (CD134), was an agonistic, fully human IgG2 monoclonal antibody. Intravenous ivuxolimab was administered to patients every 2 weeks at six dose levels: 0.01, 0.1, 0.3, 1.5, 3 and 10 mg/kg. Peripheral TCRbeta sequencing aimed to test whether ivuxolimab altered TCR sequence diversity and caused clonal T-cell expansion. A male proportion of 82.7% and a mean age of roughly 58 years, ranging from 23 to 79, were recorded for the dose-escalation cohort. Of the roughly 52 dose-escalation patients, hepatocellular carcinoma was present in about 20, melanoma in some 15, renal cell carcinoma in 9 and head and neck cancer in 9. Partial responses occurred in three dose-escalation patients, of whom one had hepatocellular carcinoma and two had cutaneous melanoma. Patients were allowed to have had prior anti-PD-1, anti-PD-L1 or anti-CTLA-4 therapy, and around 40% of the dose-escalation patients had previously received checkpoint inhibitors. The monotherapy dose-escalation portion (N ≈ 55 patients) of the phase I ivuxolimab trial is reported in the paper. Results the study describes overall, beyond this receptor: In the 0.1-3.0 mg/kg groups, partial responders had among the lowest normalized peripheral clonal expansion, particularly in CD8+ T cells. Antigen specificity was not determined for the clonally expanded peripheral T cells. Low levels of normalized T-cell clonal expansion were also seen in some nonresponding patients. After ivuxolimab, more expanded clones were found on average in CD8+ T cells than in CD4+ T cells. Clonal expansion of both CD4+ and CD8+ blood T cells was observed from baseline to week 6 at doses 0.1 to 3.0 mg/kg.

Concerning this clone: Which antigen it targets is not known. Within one base of it there is no much larger clone, and no base qualities were kept.

For sequencing of the TCRbeta CDR3 region, genomic DNA was extracted from the sorted cells. The immunoSEQ Assay was used to sequence the TCRbeta CDR3 regions. TCRdb stores this immuneACCESS table with in-frame sequences only. Part of the clones is absent; in the studies checked, under half of the shortfall reflects unresolved V genes, and no reason is known for the rest. The sample profile shows some 50,000 clones; roughly 80% of them were found once. 1.5% to 2% of the sample comes from the top ten. The trial excluded patients who had a history of autoimmune disease or who were on systemic immunosuppression. Peripheral blood for TCR sequencing was drawn from every dose cohort at baseline, at cycle 4 day 1 and at cycle 7 day 1. The samples were drawn from a first-in-human, open-label, multicenter phase I dose-escalation trial of ivuxolimab. Adults with locally advanced or metastatic melanoma, renal cell, hepatocellular, or head and neck squamous cell carcinoma were enrolled in the trial. Before TCR sequencing, CD4+ T cells and CD8+ T cells were sorted from peripheral blood as separate populations.

V is cut by 0 bases and J by 3 bases, and the space between the germline ends is 12 bases. Including cysteine and phenylalanine, the CDR3 has 15 amino acids. The only DNA kept is the CDR3, 45 bases in frame from the first base. For CDR1 and CDR2, the germline V gene lists SGHRS and YFSETQ. The V gene is TRBV5-1 and the J gene is TRBJ1-2; confidence is insufficient to name the D gene. The sequenced sample was CD4+ or CD8+ T cells sorted from blood, obtained in a trial of the OX40 agonist ivuxolimab. The receptor's source is an adult with an advanced solid tumor such as melanoma, head and neck, liver or kidney cancer. The DNA sequence is given as TGCGCCAGCAGCTTGGTGGGTGAAGGACACTATGGCTACACCTTC. It translates to CASSLVGEGHYGYTF.